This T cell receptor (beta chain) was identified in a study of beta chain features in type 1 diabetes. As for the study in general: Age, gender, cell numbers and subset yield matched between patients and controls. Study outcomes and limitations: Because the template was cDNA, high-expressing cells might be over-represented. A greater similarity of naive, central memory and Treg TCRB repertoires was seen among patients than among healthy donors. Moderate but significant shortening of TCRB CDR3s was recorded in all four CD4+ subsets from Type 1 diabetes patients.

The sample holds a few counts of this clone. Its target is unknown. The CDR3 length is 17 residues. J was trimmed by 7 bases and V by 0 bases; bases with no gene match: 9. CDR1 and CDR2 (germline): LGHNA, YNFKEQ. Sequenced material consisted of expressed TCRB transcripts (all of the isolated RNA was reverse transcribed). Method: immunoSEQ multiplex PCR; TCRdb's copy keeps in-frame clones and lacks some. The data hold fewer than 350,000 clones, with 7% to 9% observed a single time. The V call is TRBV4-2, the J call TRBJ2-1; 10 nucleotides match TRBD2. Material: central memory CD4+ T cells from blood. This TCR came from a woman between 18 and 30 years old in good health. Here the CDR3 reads CASSQDVASGRVNEQFF. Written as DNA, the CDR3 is TGTGCCAGCAGCCAAGATGTTGCGAGCGGGAGGGTGAATGAGCAGTTCTTC.